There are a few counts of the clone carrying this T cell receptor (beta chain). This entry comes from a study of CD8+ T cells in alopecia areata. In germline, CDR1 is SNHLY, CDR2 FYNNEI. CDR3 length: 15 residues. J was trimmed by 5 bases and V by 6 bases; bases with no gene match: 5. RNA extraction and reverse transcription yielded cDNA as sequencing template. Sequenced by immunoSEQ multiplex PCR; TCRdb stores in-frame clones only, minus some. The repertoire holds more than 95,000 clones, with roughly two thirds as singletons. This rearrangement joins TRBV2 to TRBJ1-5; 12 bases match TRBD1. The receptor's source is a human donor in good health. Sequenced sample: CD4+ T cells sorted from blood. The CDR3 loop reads CASRGDRGQHQPQHF. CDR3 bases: TGTGCCAGCAGGGGGGACAGGGGGCAACATCAGCCCCAGCATTTT.